This entry lists 18 T cell receptor beta chains sequenced from one sample in a study of Tregs in tolerant kidney transplant recipients. Their recognized antigens are unknown. Using immunoSEQ multiplex PCR, the repertoire was profiled, and TCRdb retains in-frame clones only, with some absent. Of around 31,000 clones listed, 82% are singletons. Sequencing was done on a sample of Tregs from blood cultured with allogeneic cells. These receptors were taken from a human donor in good health.

The chain recombines TRBV7-6 with TRBJ2-7; tentative D call: TRBD2 (7 bases). The CDR3 runs 17 residues. The V end lost 5 bases, the J end lost 2 bases, and 22 bases lay between the germline ends. Germline CDR1 is SGHVS and CDR2 is FNYEAQ. In DNA, the CDR3 is TGTGCCAGCAGCCGGCACGGGGGAGGGGGGCCTGCCTACGAGCAGTACTTC. Its protein is CASSRHGGGGPAYEQYF.

This clone has a handful of counts. The rearrangement links TRBV29-1 to TRBJ2-1; 13 nucleotides line up with TRBD2. CDR3 length: 18 amino acids. Germline V gene data show CDR1 as SQVTM and CDR2 as ANQGSEA. J gave up 2 bases and V 6 bases, and 13 bases lay outside the gene matches. As DNA, the CDR3 is TGCAGCGTACCTCCGGGACTAGCGGGAAGGGGTACCTACAATGAGCAGTTCTTC. It specifies CSVPPGLAGRGTYNEQFF.

The chain employs TRBV11-1 and TRBJ2-3; 13 bases are shared with TRBD2. CDR1 and CDR2 (germline): SGHAT, FQDESV (reference sequence). CDR3 length equals 18 residues. The ends lost 5 bases at V and 4 bases at J; junction bases unmatched: 12. In DNA form, the CDR3 reads TGTGCCAGCAGCAAATGGACTAGCGGGGGTCCGCTTCCAGATACGCAGTATTTT. Translated: CASSKWTSGGPLPDTQYF.

The chain employs TRBV30 and TRBJ2-7, with TRBD1 as a possible D gene (6 bases). The CDR3 has 16 amino acids. CDR1 is GTSNPN and CDR2 is SVGIG in the germline V gene (reference sequence). V lost 3 bases to trimming and J lost 9 bases, with 27 bases between them. DNA for the CDR3: TGTGCCTGGAGCTCAGGACAGATAAGAAACCTACGAGGGCAGTACTTC. Translated: CAWSSGQIRNLRGQYF.

The CDR3 DNA reads as TGTGCCAGCAGACCCGGGACAGATTATGGCTACACCTTC. This sequence encodes CASRPGTDYGYTF. The genes are TRBV4-2 and TRBJ1-2; 7 bases agree with TRBD1. The germline gives CDR1 LGHNA, CDR2 YNFKEQ. V gave up 6 bases and J gave up 5 bases; unmatched junction bases: 6. There are 13 residues in the CDR3.

The V and J genes are TRBV5-8 and TRBJ2-7; 9 nucleotides align to TRBD1. V lost 0 bases and J lost 3; bases outside the gene matches: 1. This CDR3 is built from 14 residues. Looked up from germline, CDR1 is SGHTS and CDR2 is YDEGEE. As DNA, the CDR3 is TGTGCCAGCAGCTTGGTGGGACAGGGCTACGAGCAGTACTTC. Translating it yields CASSLVGQGYEQYF.

The genes are TRBV6-8 and TRBJ2-3, with 8 bases identical to TRBD1. The germline gives CDR1 MNHGY, CDR2 SAAAGT. This CDR3 has 15 amino acids. Losses at the gene ends were 5 bases for V and 2 bases for J; bases not matched to a gene: 6. The DNA for the CDR3 is TGTGCCAGCAGTCCGAGGACAGGGAACACAGATACGCAGTATTTT. Its translation: CASSPRTGNTDTQYF.

V is TRBV2 and J is TRBJ2-7; D assignment may be TRBD1 or TRBD2 (5 bases each). CDR1 and CDR2 from the germline V gene are SNHLY and FYNNEI. This CDR3 spans 15 amino acids. The V gene lost 5 bases and the J gene lost 2 bases, with 16 bases spanning the gap. The CDR3 DNA sequence: TGTGCCAGCAGTTCGGGACGCCTTTGGACCTACGAGCAGTACTTC. Amino acid sequence: CASSSGRLWTYEQYF.

The rearrangement uses TRBV7-9 and TRBJ2-3, with D unresolved. Trimming removed 5 bases from V and 0 bases from J, with 6 bases in between. This CDR3 has 13 residues. Per the germline V gene, CDR1 is SEHNR and CDR2 is FQNEAQ (reference sequence). CDR3 loop: CASSGLSTDTQYF. CDR3 coding DNA: TGTGCCAGCAGCGGTCTGAGCACAGATACGCAGTATTTT.

A single count supports this clone. The V call is TRBV30, the J call TRBJ2-3; D not certain. The length of the CDR3 is 11 residues. Germline V CDR1 and CDR2: GTSNPN, SVGIG (reference sequence). V was clipped by 2 bases and J by 6 bases, with 6 bases between them. CDR3 loop: CAWSLGDTQYF. CDR3 bases: TGTGCCTGGAGTCTCGGGGATACGCAGTATTTT.

The chain has TRBV5-1 and TRBJ1-2; the D is unclear. CDR3 size: 13 residues. Germline-derived CDR1 and CDR2 are SGHRS and YFSETQ. The V and J ends lost 5 bases and 0 bases respectively, with 8 bases between them. The CDR3 loop is CASSQGPNYGYTF. CDR3 nucleotides: TGCGCCAGCAGTCAAGGACCTAACTATGGCTACACCTTC.

CDR3 coding DNA: TGCGCCAGCAGCTCCGGGACTGCCGCTAACTATGGCTACACCTTC. Translated, it gives CASSSGTAANYGYTF. The rearrangement uses TRBV5-1 and TRBJ1-2; the D gene is possibly TRBD1 (5 bases). Germline CDR1 is SGHRS and CDR2 is YFSETQ. The CDR3 extends over 15 amino acids. Trimming removed 3 bases from V and 0 bases from J, with 12 bases in between.

The sample holds one count of this clone. The V call is TRBV6-6, the J call TRBJ1-3; D is perhaps TRBD1 (6 bases). V gave up 6 bases and J gave up 3 bases, with 18 bases separating them. CDR1 and CDR2 (germline): MNHNY, SVGAGI (reference sequence). This CDR3 has 16 amino acids. DNA of the CDR3: TGTGCCAGCAGCCCTGCGCCAGGGGCGGGTGGAAACACCATATATTTT. It codes for CASSPAPGAGGNTIYF.

The gene calls are TRBV9 and TRBJ1-3; a weak D match, TRBD1 (5 bases). This CDR3 comprises 15 residues. CDR1 is SGDLS, CDR2 YYNGEE, per germline. Trimming removed 3 bases from V and 0 bases from J, with 10 bases in between. The CDR3 DNA is TGTGCCAGCAGCGCCTCGGACACCTCTGGAAACACCATATATTTT. This codes for CASSASDTSGNTIYF.

J is TRBJ2-4 and V is TRBV5-1, with D perhaps being TRBD1 or TRBD2 (7 bases each). CDR1 is SGHRS and CDR2 is YFSETQ in the germline V gene. V was pared by 4 bases and J by 3 bases, with 20 bases between. The CDR3 runs 17 residues. The CDR3 sequence is CASSASPGGGDKNIQYF. The CDR3 DNA reads as TGCGCCAGCAGCGCGTCTCCAGGGGGAGGGGACAAAAACATTCAGTACTTC.

The J gene is TRBJ2-6, the V gene TRBV27; D gene uncertain. CDR1 and CDR2 from the germline V gene are MNHEY and SMNVEV (reference sequence). The CDR3 is 23 residues long. Trimming shortened V by 5 bases and J by 5 bases, and 37 bases separated the two germline ends. DNA for the CDR3: TGTGCCAGCAGTGCGAAATATCCTGGCTACAAAGTCGGGCTACAAAGTCGGGCCAACGTCCTGACTTTC. Translated, it gives CASSAKYPGYKVGLQSRANVLTF.

The chain has TRBV5-1 and TRBJ2-2; TRBD2 matches 13 bases. The CDR3 spans 18 residues. In germline, CDR1 is SGHRS, CDR2 YFSETQ. V gave up 2 bases and J gave up 2 bases; unmatched junction bases: 6. CDR3 loop: CASSFPGTSGINTGELFF. In DNA, the CDR3 is TGCGCCAGCAGCTTCCCCGGGACTAGCGGGATAAACACCGGGGAGCTGTTTTTT. Filled out from reference TRBV5-1 and TRBJ2-2, the complete variable domain reads KAGVTQTPRYLIKTRGQQVTLSCSPISGHRSVSWYQQTPGQGLQFLFEYFSETQRNKGNFPGRFSGRQFSNSRSEMNVSTLELGDSALYLCASSFPGTSGINTGELFFGEGSRLTVL.

The rearrangement links TRBV7-3 to TRBJ2-5; TRBD2 agrees at 12 bases. The J segment lost 2 bases and the V segment lost 8 bases, leaving 6 bases of the junction unmatched. CDR1 is SGHTA and CDR2 is FQGTGA in the germline V gene. This CDR3 is 15 amino acids long. This CDR3 is CASRRTSGEQETQYF. The CDR3 DNA follows: TGTGCCAGCCGACGGACTAGCGGGGAGCAAGAGACCCAGTACTTC.